This section outlines one T cell receptor beta chain sequence together with its context. Its antigen is not known. CDR3 length: 15 residues. Germline assignment: CDR1 LNHDA and CDR2 SQIVND (reference sequence). With V trimmed by 3 bases and J by 4 bases, 6 bases remained unmatched. The PCR ran on 60 Vbeta and 13 Jbeta primers. Here immunoSEQ multiplex PCR was the method, and the copy in TCRdb shows in-frame clones only, minus some. The data show 97,000 or so clones, around 63% seen once. This sample is drawn from a study of cytomegalovirus exposure and HLA in healthy donors. Study-wide results and caveats: Immune exposure information available was restricted to CMV serostatus. Listed as cytomegalovirus-associated were 150 or so TCR beta chains.

Material for sequencing was PBMCs. The clonotype comes from a human donor in good health. The chain uses TRBV19 and TRBJ2-7, with 10 bases lining up with TRBD2. The chain's CDR3 is CASSISSGSLYEQYF. The CDR3 bases are TGTGCCAGTAGTATCTCTAGCGGGAGTTTGTACGAGCAGTACTTC.